This T cell receptor (beta chain) was profiled in a study of blood T cell repertoires in COVID-19 (dated by TCRdb to the early 2020s). Context from the whole study: Samples covering the acute and convalescent phases of COVID-19 were provided by collaborators in the United States, Italy and Spain. A de-identified subject ID, COVID-19 status, age in years and sex were almost always included in the sample metadata. The material from the prospective study consisted of cDNA or gDNA derived from T cells, B-cell-depleted T cells, or PBMCs. The samples were drawn from the first 160 participants of the ongoing ImmuneRACE study and from 1,254 subjects provided by 6 global collaborators. Where available, HLA class I and class II types were taken from metadata supplied by the sample provider and were not determined by assay-based typing. Deeply sampled blood TCRbeta repertoires from subjects exposed to, actively infected with, or recovered from COVID-19 were included in the dataset. The repertoires were made available in a free public database intended to serve as a resource for research on the immune response to SARS-CoV-2. What the work shows at the level of the full study, not this receptor alone: The amount of clinical and demographic metadata varied by source and participant and was provided uncurated.

V trim: 4 bases; J trim: 4 bases; unmatched bases: 3. CDR1 and CDR2 were assigned from the germline V gene (reference sequence) as WNHNN and SYGVQD. The CDR3 goes from the cysteine to the phenylalanine over 15 residues. The only DNA kept is the CDR3, 45 bases in frame from the first base. The immunoSEQ Assay, a bias-controlled multiplex PCR, was used to amplify TCRbeta CDR3 regions from genomic DNA. Turning to the authors' computational methods: Nucleated cell counts per sample were estimated from amplification of reference gene primers within the assay. To quantify the absolute abundance of each unique TCRbeta CDR3 rearrangement, sequence reads were collapsed and filtered. For each sample, productive Simpson clonality was calculated as the square root of Simpson's diversity index across productive rearrangements. TCRdb provides this immuneACCESS table in a form limited to in-frame rearrangements. Some clones are lacking; in checked studies, under half of them reflect an unresolved V gene, and why the rest are absent is not known. The V and J calls and clone size are taken from that table; D and trimming were inferred from the DNA. The sample table contains roughly 100,000 clones; only one count was recorded for about 91% of them. Of the sample, about 3.9% is held by the ten largest clones.

Turning to this clone: Its antigen is still unknown. No much larger clonotype is one base removed from it; base qualities were not supplied.

Each collaborating institution followed its own protocols to collect whole blood in K2EDTA tubes. For TCRbeta analysis, collaborators shipped samples as frozen whole blood, isolated PBMCs, or DNA extracted from either of those sample types. The rearrangement joined TRBV10-1 to TRBJ2-1; TRBD1 lines up with 11 middle nucleotides. Sequenced input: peripheral blood. The TCR comes from a man aged 18 to 29 with acute or convalescent COVID-19. The DNA sequence is as follows: TGCGCCAGCAGTGCCGGGACAGGGGGATACAATGAGCAGTTCTTC. Translated, this gives CASSAGTGGYNEQFF.